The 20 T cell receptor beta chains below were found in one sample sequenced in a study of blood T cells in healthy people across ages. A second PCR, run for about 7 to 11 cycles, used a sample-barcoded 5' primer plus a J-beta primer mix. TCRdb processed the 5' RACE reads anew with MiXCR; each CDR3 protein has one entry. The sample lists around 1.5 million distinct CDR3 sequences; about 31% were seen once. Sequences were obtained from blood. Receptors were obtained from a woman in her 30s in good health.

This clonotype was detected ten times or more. The CDR3 is CASSFLRTSSSYEQYF. The CDR3 region has the DNA TGTGCCAGCAGTTTCCTCCGGACTAGCTCCTCCTACGAGCAGTACTTC. The chain uses TRBV12-3 or TRBV12-4 and TRBJ2-7, with 8 bases aligning to TRBD2. This CDR3 has 16 amino acids. Losses at the gene ends were 3 bases for V and 0 bases for J; bases not matched to a gene: 7.

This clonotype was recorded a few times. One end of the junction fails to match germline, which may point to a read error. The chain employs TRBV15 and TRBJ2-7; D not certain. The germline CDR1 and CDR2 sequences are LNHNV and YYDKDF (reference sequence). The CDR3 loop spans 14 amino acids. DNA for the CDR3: TGTACCACCAGCAGAGATTGGAACAGCTACGAGCAGTACTTC. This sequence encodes CTTSRDWNSYEQYF.

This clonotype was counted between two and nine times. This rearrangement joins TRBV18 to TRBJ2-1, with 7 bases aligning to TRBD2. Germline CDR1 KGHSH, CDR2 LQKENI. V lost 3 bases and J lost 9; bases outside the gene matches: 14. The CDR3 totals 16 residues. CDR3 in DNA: TGTGCCAGCTCACCTTCCGGGACTATCGGGATGGTTGAGCAGTTCTTC. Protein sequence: CASSPSGTIGMVEQFF.

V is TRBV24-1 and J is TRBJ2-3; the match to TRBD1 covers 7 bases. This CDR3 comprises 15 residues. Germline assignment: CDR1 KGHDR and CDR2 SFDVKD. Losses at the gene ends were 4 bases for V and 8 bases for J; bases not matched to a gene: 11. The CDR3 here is CATSEIGQVRSTQYF. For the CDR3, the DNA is TGTGCCACCAGTGAAATCGGACAGGTTCGGTCTACGCAGTATTTT.

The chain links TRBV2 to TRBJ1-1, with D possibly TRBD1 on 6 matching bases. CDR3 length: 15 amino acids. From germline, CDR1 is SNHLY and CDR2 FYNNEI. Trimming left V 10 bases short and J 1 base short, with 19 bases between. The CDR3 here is CAKFRTATPNTEAFF. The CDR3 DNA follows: TGTGCCAAATTCAGGACAGCAACCCCGAACACTGAAGCTTTCTTT.

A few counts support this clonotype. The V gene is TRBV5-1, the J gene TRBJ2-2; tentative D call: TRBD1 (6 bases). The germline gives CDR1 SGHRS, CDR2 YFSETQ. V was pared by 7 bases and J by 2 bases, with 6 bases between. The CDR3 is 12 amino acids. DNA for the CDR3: TGCGCCAGCGGGGGCAACACCGGGGAGCTGTTTTTT. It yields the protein CASGGNTGELFF.

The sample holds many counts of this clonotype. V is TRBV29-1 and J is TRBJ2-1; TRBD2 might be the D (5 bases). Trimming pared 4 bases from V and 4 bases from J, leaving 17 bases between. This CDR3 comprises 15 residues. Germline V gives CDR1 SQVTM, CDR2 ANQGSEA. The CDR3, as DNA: TGCAGCGTTGCACAGCTCTCTAGCTTTTACAATGAGCAGTTCTTC. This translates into CSVAQLSSFYNEQFF.

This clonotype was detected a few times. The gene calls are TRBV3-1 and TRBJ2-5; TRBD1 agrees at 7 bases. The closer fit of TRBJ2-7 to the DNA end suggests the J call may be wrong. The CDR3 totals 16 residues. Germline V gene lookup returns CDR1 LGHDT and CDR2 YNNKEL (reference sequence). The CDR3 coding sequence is TGTGCCAGCAGCCGCGGTTCGAGAGGGGGCTTGGGCGAGCAGTACTTC. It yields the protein CASSRGSRGGLGEQYF.

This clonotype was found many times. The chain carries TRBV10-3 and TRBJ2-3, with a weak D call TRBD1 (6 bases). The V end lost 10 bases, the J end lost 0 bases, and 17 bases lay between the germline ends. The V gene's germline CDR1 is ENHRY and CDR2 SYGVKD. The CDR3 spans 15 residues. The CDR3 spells CATSLDRLSTDTQYF. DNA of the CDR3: TGTGCCACCTCCCTCGACAGGCTAAGCACAGATACGCAGTATTTT.

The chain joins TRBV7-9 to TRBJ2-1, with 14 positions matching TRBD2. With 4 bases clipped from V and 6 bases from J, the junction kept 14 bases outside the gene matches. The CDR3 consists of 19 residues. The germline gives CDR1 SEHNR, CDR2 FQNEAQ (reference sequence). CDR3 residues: CASSSGLAGGLVGSNEQFF. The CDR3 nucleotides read TGTGCCAGCAGCTCCGGACTAGCGGGAGGTCTAGTGGGTTCCAATGAGCAGTTCTTC. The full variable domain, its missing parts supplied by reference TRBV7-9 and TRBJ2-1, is DTGVSQNPRHKITKRGQNVTFRCDPISEHNRLYWYRQTLGQGPEFLTYFQNEAQLEKSRLLSDRFSAERPKGSFSTLEIQRTEQGDSAMYLCASSSGLAGGLVGSNEQFFGPGTRLTVL.

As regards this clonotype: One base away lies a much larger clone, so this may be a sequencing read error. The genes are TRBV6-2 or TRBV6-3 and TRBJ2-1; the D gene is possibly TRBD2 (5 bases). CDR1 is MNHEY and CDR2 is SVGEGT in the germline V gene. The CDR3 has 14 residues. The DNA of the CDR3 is TGTACCAGCAGAGGAGGCGGAACCTACAATGAGCAGTTCTTC. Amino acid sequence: CTSRGGGTYNEQFF.

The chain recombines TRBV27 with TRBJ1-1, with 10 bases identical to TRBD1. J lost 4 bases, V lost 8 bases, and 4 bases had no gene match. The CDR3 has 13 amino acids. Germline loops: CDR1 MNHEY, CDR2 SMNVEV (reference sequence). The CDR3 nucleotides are TGTGCCAGCTTGGGACAGGGGAGCACTGAAGCTTTCTTT. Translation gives CASLGQGSTEAFF.

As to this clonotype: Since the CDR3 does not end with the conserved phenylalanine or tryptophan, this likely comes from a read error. The chain's CDR3 is CAISESGPKKETQYC. CDR3 bases: TGTGCCATCAGTGAGTCGGGACCGAAAAAAGAGACCCAGTACTGC. This chain connects TRBV10-3 to TRBJ2-5; the D call may be TRBD1 or TRBD2 (5 bases each). The germline CDR1 and CDR2 sequences are ENHRY and SYGVKD. This CDR3 is built from 15 residues. The ends were cut back, 0 bases at V and 3 bases at J, with 11 bases in the middle.

The CDR3 spells CATVRGIGNEQFF. The CDR3, as DNA: TGTGCCACTGTGCGGGGAATCGGGAATGAGCAGTTCTTC. This chain connects TRBV15 to TRBJ2-1; maybe TRBD2 (6 bases). V was cut by 9 bases and J by 7 bases, with 16 bases left in between. CDR3 length: 13 residues. Germline CDR1 reads LNHNV; CDR2 reads YYDKDF (reference sequence).

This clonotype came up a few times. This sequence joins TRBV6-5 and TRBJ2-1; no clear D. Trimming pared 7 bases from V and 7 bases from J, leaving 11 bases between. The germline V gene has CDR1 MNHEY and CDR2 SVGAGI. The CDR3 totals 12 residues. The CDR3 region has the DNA TGTGCCAGCACCTCCCCACGGAATGAGCAGTTCTTC. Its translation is CASTSPRNEQFF.

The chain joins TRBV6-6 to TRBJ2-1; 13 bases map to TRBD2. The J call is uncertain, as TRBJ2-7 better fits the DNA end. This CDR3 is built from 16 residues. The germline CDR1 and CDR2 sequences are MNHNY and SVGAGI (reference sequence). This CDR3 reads CASSYSLAGGENEQYF. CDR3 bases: TGTGCCAGCAGTTACTCACTAGCGGGGGGGGAGAATGAGCAGTACTTC.

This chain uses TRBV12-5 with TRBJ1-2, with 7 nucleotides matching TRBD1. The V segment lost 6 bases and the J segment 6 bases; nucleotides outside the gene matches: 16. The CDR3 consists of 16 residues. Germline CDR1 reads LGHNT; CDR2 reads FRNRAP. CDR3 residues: CASGPSLLGTDHGYTF. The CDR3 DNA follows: TGTGCTAGTGGCCCTTCATTACTCGGGACAGACCATGGCTACACCTTC.

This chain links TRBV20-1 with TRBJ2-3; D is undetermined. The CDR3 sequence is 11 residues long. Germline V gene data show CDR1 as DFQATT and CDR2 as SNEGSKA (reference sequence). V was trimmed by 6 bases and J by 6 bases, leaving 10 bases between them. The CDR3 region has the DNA TGCAGTGCCGTAGATGGGGATACGCAGTATTTT. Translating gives CSAVDGDTQYF.

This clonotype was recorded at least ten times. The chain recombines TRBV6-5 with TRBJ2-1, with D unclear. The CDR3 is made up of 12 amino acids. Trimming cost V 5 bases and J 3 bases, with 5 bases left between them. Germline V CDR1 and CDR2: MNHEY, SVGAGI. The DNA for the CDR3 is TGTGCCAGCAGTCGAGGCTACAATGAGCAGTTCTTC. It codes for CASSRGYNEQFF.

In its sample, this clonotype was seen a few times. CDR3 sequence reads: CASSVGGGTAREQYF. The CDR3 region has the DNA TGTGCCAGCAGCGTAGGTGGGGGGACTGCACGCGAGCAGTACTTC. The chain carries TRBV9 and TRBJ2-7, with a weak D call TRBD2 (6 bases). The germline V gene has CDR1 SGDLS and CDR2 YYNGEE. The CDR3 consists of 15 residues. The V and J ends lost 0 bases and 6 bases respectively, with 16 bases between them.